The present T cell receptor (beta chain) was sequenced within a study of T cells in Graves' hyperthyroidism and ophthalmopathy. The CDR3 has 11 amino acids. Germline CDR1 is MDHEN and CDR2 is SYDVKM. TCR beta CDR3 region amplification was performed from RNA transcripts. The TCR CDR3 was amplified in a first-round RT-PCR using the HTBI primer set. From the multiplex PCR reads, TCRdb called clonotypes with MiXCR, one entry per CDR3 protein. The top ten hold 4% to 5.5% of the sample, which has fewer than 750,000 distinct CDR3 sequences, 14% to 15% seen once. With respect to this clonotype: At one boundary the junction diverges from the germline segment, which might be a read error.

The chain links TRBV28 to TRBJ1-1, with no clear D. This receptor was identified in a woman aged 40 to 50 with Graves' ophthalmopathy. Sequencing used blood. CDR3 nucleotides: TGTGGCAGCCTCACCTACACTGAAGCTTTCTTT. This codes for CGSLTYTEAFF.